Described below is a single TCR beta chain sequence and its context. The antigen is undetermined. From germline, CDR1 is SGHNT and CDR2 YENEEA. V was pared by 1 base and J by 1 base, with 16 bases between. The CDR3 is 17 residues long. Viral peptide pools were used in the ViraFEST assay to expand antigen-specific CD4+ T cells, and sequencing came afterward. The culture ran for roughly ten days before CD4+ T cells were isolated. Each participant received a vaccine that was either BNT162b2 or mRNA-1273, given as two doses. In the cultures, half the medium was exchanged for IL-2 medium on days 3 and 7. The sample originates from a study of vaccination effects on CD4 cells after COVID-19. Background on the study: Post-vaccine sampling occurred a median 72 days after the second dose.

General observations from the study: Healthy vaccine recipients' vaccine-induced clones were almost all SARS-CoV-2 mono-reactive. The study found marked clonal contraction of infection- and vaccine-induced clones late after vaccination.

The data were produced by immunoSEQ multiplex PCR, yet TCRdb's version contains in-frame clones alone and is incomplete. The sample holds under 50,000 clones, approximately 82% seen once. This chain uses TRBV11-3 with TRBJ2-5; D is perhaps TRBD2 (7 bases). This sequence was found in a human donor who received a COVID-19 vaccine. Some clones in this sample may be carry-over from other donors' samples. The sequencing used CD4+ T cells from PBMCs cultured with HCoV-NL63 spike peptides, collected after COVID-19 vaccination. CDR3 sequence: CASSLGTTAGAQETQYF. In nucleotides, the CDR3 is TGTGCCAGCAGCTTAGGGACAACGGCGGGGGCCCAAGAGACCCAGTACTTC.